The 19 T cell receptor beta chains listed next were all sequenced from one sample in a study of blood T cell repertoires in COVID-19. The protocol was immunoSEQ multiplex PCR, while the TCRdb copy is restricted to in-frame clones and leaves out a portion. This sample yields about 280,000 clones, of which more than 75% are seen a single time; approximately 9.7% belongs to the top ten. The sequenced sample consisted of peripheral blood. The source of these receptors is a man aged 35 to 55 with active or convalescent COVID-19.

This clone showed up many times. The rearrangement uses TRBV30 and TRBJ1-1; TRBD1 matches at 9 bases. The junction had 5 bases not matched to a gene; V was cut back by 0 bases and J by 6 bases. The CDR3 has 14 amino acids. CDR1 and CDR2 from the germline V gene are GTSNPN and SVGIG (reference sequence). The CDR3 sequence is CAWSVTGGISEAFF. The CDR3 DNA reads as TGTGCCTGGAGTGTGACAGGGGGAATTTCTGAAGCTTTCTTT.

The chain links TRBV29-1 to TRBJ1-2; 9 bases are a match to TRBD1. Germline loops: CDR1 SQVTM, CDR2 ANQGSEA. After removal of 1 base from V and 0 bases from J, the junction contained 6 bases not matched to a gene. This CDR3 is built from 16 residues. CDR3 coding DNA: TGCAGCGTTGAAGCCGTCGGGGACAGGGCTAACTATGGCTACACCTTC. This translates into CSVEAVGDRANYGYTF.

The V gene is TRBV6-4, the J gene TRBJ2-1, with D possibly being TRBD2 (5 bases). Germline CDR1 is MRHNA and CDR2 is SNTAGT. The V end was cut by 2 bases, the J end by 6 bases, with 8 bases between. The CDR3 is made up of 13 amino acids. The CDR3 DNA follows: TGTGCCAGCAGTGACCGGGGTCGCAATGAGCAGTTCTTC. Translation: CASSDRGRNEQFF.

The chain carries TRBV30 and TRBJ1-2, with TRBD1 matching 8 bases. With 4 bases clipped from V and 5 bases from J, the junction kept 9 bases outside the gene matches. Germline CDR1 GTSNPN, CDR2 SVGIG (reference sequence). CDR3 length: 14 residues. The DNA of the CDR3 is TGTGCCTGGACAGGGGGCGGGATTGTGTATGGCTACACCTTC. As protein: CAWTGGGIVYGYTF.

This rearrangement joins TRBV7-9 to TRBJ1-3; D is uncertain. Germline values: CDR1 SEHNR, CDR2 FQNEAQ (reference sequence). V was clipped by 1 base and J by 0 bases, with 7 bases between them. The CDR3 spans 15 residues. CDR3 loop: CASSLGQYSGNTIYF. CDR3 nucleotides: TGTGCCAGCAGCTTAGGACAATACTCTGGAAACACCATATATTTT.

This chain uses TRBV18 with TRBJ2-2; tentative D call: TRBD1 (6 bases). Trimming pared 3 bases from V and 1 base from J, leaving 12 bases between. CDR3 length: 16 residues. Germline CDR1 reads KGHSH; CDR2 reads LQKENI. CDR3 in amino acids: CASSPIWDKNTGELFF. The CDR3 DNA is TGTGCCAGCTCACCTATTTGGGACAAGAACACCGGGGAGCTGTTTTTT.

The sample holds a few counts of this clone. V is TRBV5-1 and J is TRBJ2-1; 10 positions match TRBD1. The ends lost 3 bases at V and 5 bases at J; junction bases unmatched: 5. Germline CDR1 reads SGHRS; CDR2 reads YFSETQ. This CDR3 has 15 amino acids. CDR3 region: CASSSTGGANNEQFF. CDR3 DNA: TGCGCCAGCAGCTCGACAGGGGGCGCAAACAATGAGCAGTTCTTC. Based on the CDR3 plus reference TRBV5-1 and TRBJ2-1, the full variable domain is KAGVTQTPRYLIKTRGQQVTLSCSPISGHRSVSWYQQTPGQGLQFLFEYFSETQRNKGNFPGRFSGRQFSNSRSEMNVSTLELGDSALYLCASSSTGGANNEQFFGPGTRLTVL.

The gene calls are TRBV29-1 and TRBJ1-1; no clear D gene. The germline V and J ends were trimmed by 3 bases and 4 bases, with 12 bases remaining between them. Germline V lookup: CDR1 SQVTM, CDR2 ANQGSEA. The CDR3 contains 13 residues. CDR3 loop: CSVEAMPGTEAFF. CDR3 coding DNA: TGCAGCGTTGAGGCTATGCCGGGCACTGAAGCTTTCTTT. Full variable domain (outside the CDR3, taken from reference TRBV29-1 and TRBJ1-1): SAVISQKPSRDICQRGTSLTIQCQVDSQVTMMFWYRQQPGQSLTLIATANQGSEATYESGFVIDKFPISRPNLTFSTLTVSNMSPEDSSIYLCSVEAMPGTEAFFGQGTRLTVV.

This sequence joins TRBV12-3 or TRBV12-4 and TRBJ2-1; D is undetermined. V lost 3 bases, J lost 9 bases, and 6 bases lay in between. This CDR3 has 11 amino acids. The CDR3 bases are TGTGCCAGCAGTTTCGACTCTGAGCAGTTCTTC. Translated, it gives CASSFDSEQFF.

The J gene is TRBJ2-1, the V gene TRBV3-1 (or the pseudogene TRBV3-2); D is perhaps TRBD2 (5 bases). The V gene lost 1 base and the J gene lost 2 bases, with 9 bases spanning the gap. Germline assignment: CDR1 LGHDT and CDR2 YNNKEL (reference sequence). This CDR3 contains 15 residues. CDR3 coding DNA: TGTGCCAGCAGCCAAGGTAGAGGGCCCTACAATGAGCAGTTCTTC. Encoded protein: CASSQGRGPYNEQFF.

This rearrangement joins TRBV4-1 to TRBJ2-7; maybe TRBD2 (5 bases). Trimming left V 0 bases short and J 6 bases short, with 12 bases between. CDR1 MGHRA and CDR2 YSYEKL come from the germline V gene. The CDR3 is 14 residues long. The CDR3 DNA follows: TGCGCCAGCAGCCAAGACTCATCAGCGGTCGAGCAGTACTTC. Translating gives CASSQDSSAVEQYF.

V gene TRBV2 combines with J gene TRBJ1-6; perhaps TRBD1 as D (5 bases). The CDR3 has 14 amino acids. From germline, CDR1 is SNHLY and CDR2 FYNNEI. Trimming stripped 8 bases from V and 7 bases from J, with 15 bases between. The CDR3 DNA sequence: TGTGCCAGCGGGCAGGGAAGCGACAATTCACCCCTCCACTTT. This gives the protein CASGQGSDNSPLHF.

With respect to this clone: In the same sample, other DNA sequences code for this CDR3. V and J are TRBV28 and TRBJ2-7, with D perhaps matching TRBD2 (6 bases). Germline V gene lookup returns CDR1 MDHEN and CDR2 SYDVKM. This CDR3 contains 11 residues. The germline V and J ends were trimmed by 2 bases and 7 bases, with 6 bases remaining between them. The CDR3 DNA reads as TGTGCCAGCAGTTTAGGAGGGGAGCAGTACTTC. Encoded protein: CASSLGGEQYF.

This clone was recorded a few times. The gene calls are TRBV19 and TRBJ1-4; the match to TRBD1 covers 7 bases. The CDR3 runs to 15 residues. Unmatched junction bases numbered 3, after V lost 5 bases and J lost 0 bases. The germline V gene encodes CDR1 LNHDA and CDR2 SQIVND (reference sequence). The CDR3 protein is CASSPGTATNEKLFF. Here the CDR3 DNA reads TGTGCCAGTAGTCCAGGGACAGCAACTAATGAAAAACTGTTTTTT. The full variable domain, completed using reference TRBV19 and TRBJ1-4, is DGGITQSPKYLFRKEGQNVTLSCEQNLNHDAMYWYRQDPGQGLRLIYYSQIVNDFQKGDIAEGYSVSREKKESFPLTVTSAQKNPTAFYLCASSPGTATNEKLFFGSGTQLSVL.

The chain carries TRBV11-2 and TRBJ2-5, with D unresolved. V was shortened by 2 bases and J by 5 bases, with 15 bases between the two germline ends. The CDR3 is made up of 15 amino acids. CDR1 and CDR2 from the germline V gene are SGHAT and FQNNGV. In DNA, the CDR3 is TGTGCCAGCAGCTTAAGCCCGGTCACTCGGGAGACCCAGTACTTC. This gives the protein CASSLSPVTRETQYF.

The rearrangement joins TRBV9 to TRBJ2-1; possible D gene TRBD2, 6 bases. V lost 0 bases and J lost 3, with 10 bases in between. The CDR3 extends over 15 amino acids. Germline lookup yields CDR1 SGDLS and CDR2 YYNGEE. CDR3 sequence reads: CASSVGQGLYNEQFF. Here the CDR3 DNA reads TGTGCCAGCAGCGTAGGTCAGGGACTCTACAATGAGCAGTTCTTC.

The chain joins TRBV30 to TRBJ1-5; a possible D gene is TRBD1 (6 bases). CDR1 is GTSNPN, CDR2 SVGIG, per germline (reference sequence). Trimming left V 2 bases short and J 6 bases short, with 14 bases between. This CDR3 region has 14 residues. As DNA, the CDR3 is TGTGCCTGGAGTCCCTTACAGGGCCCTCAGCCCCAGCATTTT. Its translation: CAWSPLQGPQPQHF.

The chain has TRBV5-1 and TRBJ1-1; 8 bases align to TRBD1. Germline V gene lookup returns CDR1 SGHRS and CDR2 YFSETQ. This CDR3 comprises 14 residues. V trimming: 4 bases; J trimming: 1 base; junction bases outside the gene matches: 3. The CDR3 loop reads CASSIGQGNTEAFF. The DNA of the CDR3 is TGCGCCAGCAGCATCGGACAGGGGAACACTGAAGCTTTCTTT.

Written as DNA, the CDR3 is TGTGCCAGCATGGGACAGGGGCTCTATGGCTACACCTTC. Protein sequence: CASMGQGLYGYTF. V is TRBV2 and J is TRBJ1-2, with 10 bases aligning to TRBD1. The germline gives CDR1 SNHLY, CDR2 FYNNEI. The CDR3 sequence is 13 residues long. The ends lost 7 bases at V and 4 bases at J; junction bases unmatched: 3.